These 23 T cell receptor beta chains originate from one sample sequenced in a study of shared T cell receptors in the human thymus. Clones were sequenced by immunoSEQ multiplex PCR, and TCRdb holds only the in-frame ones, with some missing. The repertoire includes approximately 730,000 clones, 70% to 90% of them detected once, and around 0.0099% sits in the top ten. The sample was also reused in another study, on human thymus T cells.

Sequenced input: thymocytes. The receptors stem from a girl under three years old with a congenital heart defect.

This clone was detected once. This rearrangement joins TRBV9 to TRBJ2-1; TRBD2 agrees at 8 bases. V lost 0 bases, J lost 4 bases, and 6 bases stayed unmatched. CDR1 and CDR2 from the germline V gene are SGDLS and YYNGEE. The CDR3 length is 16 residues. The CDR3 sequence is CASSVAGRGDYNEQFF. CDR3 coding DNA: TGTGCCAGCAGCGTAGCGGGGCGGGGGGATTACAATGAGCAGTTCTTC.

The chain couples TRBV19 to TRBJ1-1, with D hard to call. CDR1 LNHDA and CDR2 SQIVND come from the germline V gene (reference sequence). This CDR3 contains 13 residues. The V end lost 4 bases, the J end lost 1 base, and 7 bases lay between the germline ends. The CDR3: CASSNSRNTEAFF. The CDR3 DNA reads TGTGCCAGTAGTAACAGCCGGAACACTGAAGCTTTCTTT.

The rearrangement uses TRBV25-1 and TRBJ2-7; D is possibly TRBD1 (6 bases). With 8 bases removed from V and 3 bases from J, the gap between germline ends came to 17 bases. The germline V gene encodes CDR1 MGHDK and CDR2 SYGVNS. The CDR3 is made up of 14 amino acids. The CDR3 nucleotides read TGTGCCAGCGGCCGGGACAAGGAAAACTACGAGCAGTACTTC. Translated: CASGRDKENYEQYF.

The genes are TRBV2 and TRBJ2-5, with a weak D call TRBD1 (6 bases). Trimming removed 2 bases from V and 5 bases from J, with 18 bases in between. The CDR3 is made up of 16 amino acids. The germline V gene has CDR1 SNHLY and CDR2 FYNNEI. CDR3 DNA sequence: TGTGCCAGCAGTGAACGGGGTCAGGGGAGTCGGGAGACCCAGTACTTC. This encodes CASSERGQGSRETQYF.

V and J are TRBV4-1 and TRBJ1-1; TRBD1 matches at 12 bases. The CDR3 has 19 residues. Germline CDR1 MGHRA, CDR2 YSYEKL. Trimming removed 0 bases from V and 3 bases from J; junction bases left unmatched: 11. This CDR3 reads CASSQDGGTGGEQDTEAFF. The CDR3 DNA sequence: TGCGCCAGCAGCCAAGATGGCGGGACAGGGGGCGAGCAAGACACTGAAGCTTTCTTT.

The CDR3 DNA is TGCGCCAGCAGCGACGGTATGGAGAATCCTAATTCACCCCTCCACTTT. Amino acid sequence: CASSDGMENPNSPLHF. The genes are TRBV5-1 and TRBJ1-6, with D hard to call. V lost 4 bases and J 6 bases, leaving 17 bases between the germline ends. The CDR3 runs to 16 residues. Per germline, CDR1 SGHRS and CDR2 YFSETQ.

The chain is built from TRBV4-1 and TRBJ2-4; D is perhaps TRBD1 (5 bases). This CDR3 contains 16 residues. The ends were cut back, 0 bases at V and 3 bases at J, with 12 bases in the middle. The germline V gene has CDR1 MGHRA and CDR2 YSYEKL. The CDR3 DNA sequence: TGCGCCAGCAGCCAAGAGGGGCACGACGGCAAAAACATTCAGTACTTC. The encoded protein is CASSQEGHDGKNIQYF.

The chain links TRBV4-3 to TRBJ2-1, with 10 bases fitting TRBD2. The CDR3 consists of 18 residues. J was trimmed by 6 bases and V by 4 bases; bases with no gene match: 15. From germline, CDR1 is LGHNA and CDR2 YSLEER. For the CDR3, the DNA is TGCGCCAGCAGCCCTAAAGCGGCGCTAGCGGGGGTTAGCAATGAGCAGTTCTTC. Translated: CASSPKAALAGVSNEQFF.

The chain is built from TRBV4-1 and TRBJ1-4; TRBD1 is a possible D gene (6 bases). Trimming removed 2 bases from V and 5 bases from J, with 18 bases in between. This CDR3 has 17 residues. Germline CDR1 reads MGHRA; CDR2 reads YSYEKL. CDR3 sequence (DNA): TGCGCCAGCAGCCAAAATCCTAGGACAGAAGTAAATGAAAAACTGTTTTTT. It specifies CASSQNPRTEVNEKLFF.

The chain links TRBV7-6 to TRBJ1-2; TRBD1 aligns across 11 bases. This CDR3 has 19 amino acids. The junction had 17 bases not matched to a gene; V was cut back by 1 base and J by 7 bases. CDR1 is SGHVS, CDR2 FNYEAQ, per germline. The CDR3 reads CASSLGTGKPGQGVPGYTF. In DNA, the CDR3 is TGTGCCAGCAGCTTAGGTACTGGGAAGCCGGGACAGGGGGTACCTGGCTACACCTTC. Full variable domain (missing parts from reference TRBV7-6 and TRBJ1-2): GAGVSQSPRYKVTKRGQDVALRCDPISGHVSLYWYRQALGQGPEFLTYFNYEAQQDKSGLPNDRFSAERPEGSISTLTIQRTEQRDSAMYRCASSLGTGKPGQGVPGYTFGSGTRLTVV.

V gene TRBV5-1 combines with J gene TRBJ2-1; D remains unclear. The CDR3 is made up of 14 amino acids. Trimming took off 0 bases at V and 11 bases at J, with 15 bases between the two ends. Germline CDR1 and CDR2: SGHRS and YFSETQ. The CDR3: CASSLVADTNKQFF. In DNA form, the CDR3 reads TGCGCCAGCAGCTTGGTGGCCGATACAAATAAGCAGTTCTTC.

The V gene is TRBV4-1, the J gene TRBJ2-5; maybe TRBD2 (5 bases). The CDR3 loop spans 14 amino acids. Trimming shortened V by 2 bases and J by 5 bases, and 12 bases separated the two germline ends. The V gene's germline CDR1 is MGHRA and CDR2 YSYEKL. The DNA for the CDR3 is TGCGCCAGCAGCCAACCCCGGGGATTGGAGACCCAGTACTTC. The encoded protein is CASSQPRGLETQYF.

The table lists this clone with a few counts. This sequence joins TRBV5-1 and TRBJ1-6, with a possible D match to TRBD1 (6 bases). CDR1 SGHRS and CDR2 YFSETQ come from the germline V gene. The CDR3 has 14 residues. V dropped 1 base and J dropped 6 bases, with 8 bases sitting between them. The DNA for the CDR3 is TGCGCCAGCAGCTTGACAGGGAGTAATTCACCCCTCCACTTT. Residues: CASSLTGSNSPLHF.

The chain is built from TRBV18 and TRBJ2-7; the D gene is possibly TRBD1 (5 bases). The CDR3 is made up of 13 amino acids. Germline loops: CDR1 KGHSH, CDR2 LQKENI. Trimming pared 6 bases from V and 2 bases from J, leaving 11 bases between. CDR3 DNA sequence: TGTGCCAGCTCGCTAGACAGACCCTACGAGCAGTACTTC. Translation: CASSLDRPYEQYF.

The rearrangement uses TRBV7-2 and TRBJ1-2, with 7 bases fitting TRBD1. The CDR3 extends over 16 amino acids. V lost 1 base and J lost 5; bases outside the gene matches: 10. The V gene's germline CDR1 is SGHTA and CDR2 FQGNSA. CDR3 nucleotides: TGTGCCAGCAGCTTAGGCTCGACAGGGTTAGGGTATGGCTACACCTTC. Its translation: CASSLGSTGLGYGYTF.

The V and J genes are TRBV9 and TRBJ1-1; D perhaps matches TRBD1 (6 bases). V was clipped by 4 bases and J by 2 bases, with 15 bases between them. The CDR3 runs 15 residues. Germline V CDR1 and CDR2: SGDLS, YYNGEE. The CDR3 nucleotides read TGTGCCAGCAGCCCAAGATGGGGGCTCAACACTGAAGCTTTCTTT. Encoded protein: CASSPRWGLNTEAFF.

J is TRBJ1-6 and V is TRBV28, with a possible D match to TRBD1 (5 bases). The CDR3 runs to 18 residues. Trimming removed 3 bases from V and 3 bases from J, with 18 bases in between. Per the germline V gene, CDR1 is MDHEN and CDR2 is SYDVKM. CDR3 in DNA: TGTGCCAGCAGTTTTTCCTCCCGGGTACAGGTCTATAATTCACCCCTCCACTTT. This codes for CASSFSSRVQVYNSPLHF.

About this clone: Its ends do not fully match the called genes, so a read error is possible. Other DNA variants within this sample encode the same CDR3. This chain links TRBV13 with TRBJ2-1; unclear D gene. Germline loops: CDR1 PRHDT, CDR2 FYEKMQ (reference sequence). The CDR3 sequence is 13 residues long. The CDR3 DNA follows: TGCGCCAGCAGCTTAGGCCGGGTCAATGAGCAGTTCTTC. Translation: CASSLGRVNEQFF.

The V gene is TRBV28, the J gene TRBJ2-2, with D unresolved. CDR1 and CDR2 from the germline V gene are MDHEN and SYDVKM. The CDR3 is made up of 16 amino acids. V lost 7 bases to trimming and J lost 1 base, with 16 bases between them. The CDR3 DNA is TGTGCCAGCAACTACTCCGCCGCCAGGAACACCGGGGAGCTGTTTTTT. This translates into CASNYSAARNTGELFF.

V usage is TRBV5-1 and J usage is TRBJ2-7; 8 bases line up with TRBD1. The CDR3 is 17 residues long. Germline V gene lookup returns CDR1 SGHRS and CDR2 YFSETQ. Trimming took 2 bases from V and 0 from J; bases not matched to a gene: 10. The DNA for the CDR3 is TGCGCCAGCAGCTTCCTAAACTACAGGGGGGCCTCCTACGAGCAGTACTTC. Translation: CASSFLNYRGASYEQYF.

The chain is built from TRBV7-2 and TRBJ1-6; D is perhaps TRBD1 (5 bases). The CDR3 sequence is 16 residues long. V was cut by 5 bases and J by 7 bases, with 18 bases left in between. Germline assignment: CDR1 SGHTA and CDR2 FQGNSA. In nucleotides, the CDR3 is TGTGCCAGCAGCCACAGACCGGGACTTCTAAATTCACCCCTCCACTTT. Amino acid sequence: CASSHRPGLLNSPLHF.

The CDR3 reads CASRTGWQETQYF. The CDR3 DNA sequence: TGCGCCAGCAGGACAGGTTGGCAAGAGACCCAGTACTTC. The J gene is TRBJ2-5, the V gene TRBV10-2; TRBD1 is a possible D gene (6 bases). V gave up 6 bases and J gave up 2 bases, with 10 bases separating them. CDR1 and CDR2 from the germline V gene are WSHSY and SAAADI. The CDR3 is made up of 13 amino acids.

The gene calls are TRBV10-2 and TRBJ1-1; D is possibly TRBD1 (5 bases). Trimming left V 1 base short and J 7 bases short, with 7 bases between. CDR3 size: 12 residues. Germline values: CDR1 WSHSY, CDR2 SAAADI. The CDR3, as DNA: TGCGCCAGCAGTGAGTGGACACTTGAAGCTTTCTTT. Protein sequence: CASSEWTLEAFF.